The next 24 T cell receptor beta chains were all read from a single sample in a study of Graves' ophthalmopathy and Graves' hyperthyroidism. Transcripts of RNA were the source for amplifying TCR beta CDR3 regions. HTBI primers primed a first-round RT-PCR, and a second-round multiplex PCR followed. TCRdb independently ran MiXCR on the multiplex PCR reads; one entry per CDR3 protein. The sample has approximately 410,000 distinct CDR3 sequences, over 15% seen once. Sequenced material: peripheral blood. The receptor set was obtained from a woman aged 18-29 years with stable Graves' hyperthyroidism.

This clonotype was seen at least ten times. The V call is TRBV4-3, the J call TRBJ1-1; weak D call: TRBD1 (5 bases). V lost 1 base and J 2 bases, leaving 32 bases between the germline ends. The CDR3 runs to 22 residues. Per germline, CDR1 LGHNA and CDR2 YSLEER. CDR3 nucleotides: TGCGCCAGCAGCCAAGGCCCGTTAGTCCCTTCCACGCCATTCGGGGCCAACACTGAAGCTTTCTTT. This encodes CASSQGPLVPSTPFGANTEAFF.

In the case of this clonotype: A junction end diverges from the germline sequence, so it may reflect a read error. The rearrangement joins TRBV20-1 to TRBJ2-3, with 7 bases matching TRBD1. There are 13 residues in the CDR3. CDR1 and CDR2 from the germline V gene are DFQATT and SNEGSKA (reference sequence). The CDR3 reads CNACQGEADTQYF. CDR3 bases: TGCAATGCTTGCCAGGGGGAAGCAGATACGCAGTATTTT.

This clonotype came up a few times. This clone may be a read error of a much larger clone one base away. CDR3 sequence: CASSESTQGRETKYF. CDR3 DNA sequence: TGCGCCAGCAGTGAGTCGACACAGGGTAGAGAGACCAAGTACTTC. The chain has TRBV10-2 and TRBJ2-5; D is possibly TRBD1 (6 bases). Germline CDR1 and CDR2: WSHSY and SAAADI. This CDR3 has 15 residues.

This clonotype was recorded at least ten times. The chain has TRBV2 and TRBJ1-5; TRBD1 aligns across 8 bases. Germline V gene lookup returns CDR1 SNHLY and CDR2 FYNNEI. J gave up 5 bases and V 7 bases, and 7 bases lay outside the gene matches. The CDR3 runs to 14 residues. CDR3 protein: CASNGQGADQPQHF. In nucleotides, the CDR3 is TGTGCCAGCAATGGACAGGGAGCCGATCAGCCCCAGCATTTT.

The rearrangement links TRBV6-2 or TRBV6-3 to TRBJ2-2; 9 nucleotides align to TRBD2. CDR1 MNHEY and CDR2 SVGEGT come from the germline V gene. J gave up 6 bases and V 7 bases, and 9 bases lay outside the gene matches. The CDR3 contains 15 residues. The CDR3 nucleotides are TGTGCCAGCATGAGGGCGGGGGGGCGAGCCGGGGAGCTGTTTTTT. Translated: CASMRAGGRAGELFF.

This clonotype was observed at least ten times. This chain uses TRBV27 with TRBJ2-7; D might be TRBD1 (5 bases). Trimming stripped 4 bases from V and 2 bases from J, with 12 bases between. CDR3 length: 14 amino acids. Germline V lookup: CDR1 MNHEY, CDR2 SMNVEV (reference sequence). The CDR3 region has the DNA TGTGCCAGCAGTTCATTGGCAGGGACCTACGAGCAGTACTTC. Protein sequence: CASSSLAGTYEQYF.

The table lists this clonotype with many counts. The chain uses TRBV12-3 or TRBV12-4 and TRBJ2-4; 8 bases line up with TRBD1. Unmatched junction bases numbered 5, after V lost 3 bases and J lost 1 base. CDR3 length: 16 amino acids. As DNA, the CDR3 is TGTGCCAGCAGTTTTCGGCAGGGGGCGGCCAAAAACATTCAGTACTTC. It is translated as CASSFRQGAAKNIQYF.

The chain recombines TRBV18 with TRBJ1-1, with 9 bases lining up with TRBD1. The germline gives CDR1 KGHSH, CDR2 LQKENI. J gave up 2 bases and V 1 base, and 11 bases lay outside the gene matches. The CDR3 consists of 18 residues. The CDR3 here is CASSPLDTGGWGNTEAFF. CDR3 bases: TGTGCCAGCTCACCACTTGATACAGGGGGCTGGGGAAACACTGAAGCTTTCTTT.

This clonotype was observed at least ten times. The rearrangement joins TRBV19 to TRBJ2-7; D uncertain. CDR1 LNHDA and CDR2 SQIVND come from the germline V gene (reference sequence). Trimming cost V 5 bases and J 2 bases, with 7 bases left between them. The CDR3 is made up of 12 amino acids. CDR3 region: CASSHSTYEQYF. CDR3 nucleotides: TGTGCCAGTAGTCACAGCACCTACGAGCAGTACTTC. Based on the CDR3 plus reference TRBV19 and TRBJ2-7, the full variable domain is DGGITQSPKYLFRKEGQNVTLSCEQNLNHDAMYWYRQDPGQGLRLIYYSQIVNDFQKGDIAEGYSVSREKKESFPLTVTSAQKNPTAFYLCASSHSTYEQYFGPGTRLTVT.

This clonotype has just a few counts. The chain carries TRBV4-2 and TRBJ1-3, with D unresolved. Trimming left V 4 bases short and J 0 bases short, with 25 bases between. CDR1 is LGHNA, CDR2 YNFKEQ, per germline. The CDR3 length is 20 residues. CDR3 sequence: CASSPSVWMDSPSSGNTIYF. The CDR3 region has the DNA TGTGCCAGCAGCCCCTCCGTTTGGATGGACTCCCCGAGCTCTGGAAACACCATATATTTT.

In its sample, this clonotype was seen many times. CDR3 DNA: TGCAGTGCTAGAGGGCCAGGGAACGAGCAGTACTTC. Its protein product is CSARGPGNEQYF. V is TRBV20-1 and J is TRBJ2-7; D is possibly TRBD1 (5 bases). The germline CDR1 and CDR2 sequences are DFQATT and SNEGSKA (reference sequence). This CDR3 region has 12 residues. Trimming cost V 1 base and J 5 bases, with 9 bases left between them.

This clonotype was picked up many times. The chain couples TRBV10-3 to TRBJ1-2, with D possibly being TRBD1 (5 bases). Germline CDR1 is ENHRY and CDR2 is SYGVKD. V was trimmed by 6 bases and J by 8 bases, leaving 16 bases between them. The CDR3 is made up of 13 amino acids. The CDR3 DNA sequence: TGTGCCATCAGGTTATCTCAGGGCCAGGGCTACACCTTC. Amino acids: CAIRLSQGQGYTF.

In this sample, this clonotype turned up many times. The chain combines TRBV20-1 with TRBJ2-7; 7 bases map to TRBD1. Losses at the gene ends were 3 bases for V and 5 bases for J; bases not matched to a gene: 7. The length of the CDR3 is 13 residues. The germline gives CDR1 DFQATT, CDR2 SNEGSKA (reference sequence). CDR3 nucleotide sequence: TGCAGTGCTAGTTCGACAGGGTCTCACGAGCAGTACTTC. Amino acids: CSASSTGSHEQYF.

This clonotype was found once. The V call is TRBV6-5, the J call TRBJ1-6; 7 nucleotides line up with TRBD1. The germline V gene has CDR1 MNHEY and CDR2 SVGAGI. Trimming at V came to 6 bases and at J to 7 bases, leaving 6 bases not matched to a gene. There are 14 residues in the CDR3. Here the CDR3 reads CASRSSGGNSPLHF. In nucleotides, the CDR3 is TGTGCCAGCAGGTCCTCAGGGGGAAATTCACCCCTCCACTTT.

This clonotype was detected many times. The V gene is TRBV12-3 or TRBV12-4, the J gene TRBJ1-2; tentative D call: TRBD1 (5 bases). The CDR3 extends over 13 amino acids. V lost 2 bases to trimming and J lost 4 bases, with 8 bases between them. This CDR3 is CASSLRDSYGYTF. CDR3 in DNA: TGTGCCAGCAGTTTAAGGGACTCCTATGGCTACACCTTC.

This clonotype was observed many times. The chain links TRBV7-8 to TRBJ2-7; D tentatively reads TRBD1 or TRBD2 (5 bases each). CDR1 SGHVS and CDR2 FQNEAQ come from the germline V gene. V dropped 0 bases and J dropped 2 bases, with 17 bases sitting between them. The CDR3 runs to 17 residues. CDR3 loop: CASSLAPGVEGPYEQYF. The CDR3 coding sequence is TGTGCCAGCAGCTTAGCCCCTGGAGTTGAGGGGCCCTACGAGCAGTACTTC.

Concerning this clonotype itself: A much larger clone lies a single base off, so this may be a read error. The V call is TRBV6-1, the J call TRBJ1-2; D not certain. This CDR3 region has 11 residues. The V gene's germline CDR1 is MNHNS and CDR2 SASEGT. CDR3 sequence: CASSRQAGYSF. The CDR3 DNA is TGTGCCAGCAGTCGTCAGGCGGGCTACAGCTTC.

This clonotype was picked up a small number of times. The chain is built from TRBV3-1 and TRBJ1-1; no clear D. The CDR3 totals 14 residues. Germline assignment: CDR1 LGHDT and CDR2 YNNKEL (reference sequence). The V gene lost 1 base and the J gene lost 4 bases, with 10 bases spanning the gap. This CDR3 is CASSQVRSFTEAFF. In DNA, the CDR3 is TGTGCCAGCAGCCAAGTAAGGTCGTTCACTGAAGCTTTCTTT. Full variable domain (outside the CDR3, taken from reference TRBV3-1 and TRBJ1-1): DTAVSQTPKYLVTQMGNDKSIKCEQNLGHDTMYWYKQDSKKFLKIMFSYNNKELIINETVPNRFSPKSPDKAHLNLHINSLELGDSAVYFCASSQVRSFTEAFFGQGTRLTVV.

This clonotype was detected ten times or more. V is TRBV6-1 and J is TRBJ1-1, with D possibly TRBD1 on 6 matching bases. Germline V lookup: CDR1 MNHNS, CDR2 SASEGT. This CDR3 is 13 amino acids long. Trimming removed 5 bases from V and 3 bases from J, with 10 bases in between. In DNA, the CDR3 is TGTGCCAGCAGTAAGGGACAATACACTGAAGCTTTCTTT. Encoded protein: CASSKGQYTEAFF.

This clonotype was seen only a few times. The junction shows a germline mismatch at one end, possibly a read error. The chain is built from TRBV4-1 and TRBJ2-5, with D perhaps TRBD1 (6 bases). The CDR3 is made up of 15 amino acids. Germline loops: CDR1 MGHRA, CDR2 YSYEKL. DNA of the CDR3: TGCGCCAGCAGACAAGCCGGACAGTCCAAAGAGACCCAGTACTTC. It translates to CASRQAGQSKETQYF.

This clonotype was observed many times. J is TRBJ1-1 and V is TRBV5-1; 8 bases are shared with TRBD1. Germline CDR1 and CDR2: SGHRS and YFSETQ. The V and J ends lost 4 bases and 1 base, in that order; junction bases with no gene match: 6. The length of the CDR3 is 15 residues. CDR3 coding DNA: TGCGCCAGCAGCAGCTCCGGGACAGGGAACACTGAAGCTTTCTTT. Translation gives CASSSSGTGNTEAFF.

This clonotype was counted at least ten times. The chain recombines TRBV2 with TRBJ2-7, with 10 bases that match TRBD1. V gave up 4 bases and J gave up 5 bases; unmatched junction bases: 5. Germline CDR1 is SNHLY and CDR2 is FYNNEI. This CDR3 is built from 14 residues. CDR3 DNA: TGTGCCAGCAGTGCGAGACAGGGGGCTCACGAGCAGTACTTC. Protein: CASSARQGAHEQYF.

This clonotype showed up many times. The genes are TRBV6-1 and TRBJ2-2, with 10 nucleotides matching TRBD1. Per the germline V gene, CDR1 is MNHNS and CDR2 is SASEGT. This CDR3 contains 16 residues. V dropped 7 bases and J dropped 3; count of bases not matched to a gene: 8. The CDR3 region has the DNA TGTGCCAGCAATGCTGGTGACAGGGGGCACACCGGGGAGCTGTTTTTT. Amino acid sequence: CASNAGDRGHTGELFF.

This clonotype was observed many times. The chain uses TRBV6-2 or TRBV6-3 and TRBJ1-2; D gene uncertain. The CDR3 totals 13 residues. Germline loops: CDR1 MNHEY, CDR2 SVGEGT. With 1 base removed from V and 6 bases from J, the gap between germline ends came to 9 bases. CDR3 DNA sequence: TGTGCCAGCAGTTACTTCACAACTAATGGCTACACCTTC. The encoded protein is CASSYFTTNGYTF.